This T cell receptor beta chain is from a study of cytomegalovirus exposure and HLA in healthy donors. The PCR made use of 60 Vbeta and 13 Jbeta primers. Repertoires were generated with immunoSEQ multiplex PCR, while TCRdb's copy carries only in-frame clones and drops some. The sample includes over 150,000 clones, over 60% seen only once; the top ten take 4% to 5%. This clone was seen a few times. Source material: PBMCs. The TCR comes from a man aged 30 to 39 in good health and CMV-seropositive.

The CDR3 coding sequence is TGCGCCAGCAGCCAAATACAGGGGCGGGAAAAACTGTTTTTT. It codes for CASSQIQGREKLFF. The chain links TRBV4-1 to TRBJ1-4, with 7 bases fitting TRBD1. Trimming at V came to 2 bases and at J to 8 bases, leaving 5 bases not matched to a gene. The germline V gene has CDR1 MGHRA and CDR2 YSYEKL. CDR3 length equals 14 residues.